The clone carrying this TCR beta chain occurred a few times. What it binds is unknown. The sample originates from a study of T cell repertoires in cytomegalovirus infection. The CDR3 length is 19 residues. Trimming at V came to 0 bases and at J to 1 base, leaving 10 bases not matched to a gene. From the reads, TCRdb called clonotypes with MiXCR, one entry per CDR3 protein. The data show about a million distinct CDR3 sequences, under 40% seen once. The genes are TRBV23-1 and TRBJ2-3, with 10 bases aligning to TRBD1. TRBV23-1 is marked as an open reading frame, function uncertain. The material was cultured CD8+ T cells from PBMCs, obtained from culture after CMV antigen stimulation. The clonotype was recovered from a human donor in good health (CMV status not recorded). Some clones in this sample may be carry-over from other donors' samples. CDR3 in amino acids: CASSQSSIDRGRGTDTQYF. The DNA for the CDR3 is TGCGCCAGCAGTCAATCTTCGATCGACAGGGGGCGAGGCACAGATACGCAGTATTTT.